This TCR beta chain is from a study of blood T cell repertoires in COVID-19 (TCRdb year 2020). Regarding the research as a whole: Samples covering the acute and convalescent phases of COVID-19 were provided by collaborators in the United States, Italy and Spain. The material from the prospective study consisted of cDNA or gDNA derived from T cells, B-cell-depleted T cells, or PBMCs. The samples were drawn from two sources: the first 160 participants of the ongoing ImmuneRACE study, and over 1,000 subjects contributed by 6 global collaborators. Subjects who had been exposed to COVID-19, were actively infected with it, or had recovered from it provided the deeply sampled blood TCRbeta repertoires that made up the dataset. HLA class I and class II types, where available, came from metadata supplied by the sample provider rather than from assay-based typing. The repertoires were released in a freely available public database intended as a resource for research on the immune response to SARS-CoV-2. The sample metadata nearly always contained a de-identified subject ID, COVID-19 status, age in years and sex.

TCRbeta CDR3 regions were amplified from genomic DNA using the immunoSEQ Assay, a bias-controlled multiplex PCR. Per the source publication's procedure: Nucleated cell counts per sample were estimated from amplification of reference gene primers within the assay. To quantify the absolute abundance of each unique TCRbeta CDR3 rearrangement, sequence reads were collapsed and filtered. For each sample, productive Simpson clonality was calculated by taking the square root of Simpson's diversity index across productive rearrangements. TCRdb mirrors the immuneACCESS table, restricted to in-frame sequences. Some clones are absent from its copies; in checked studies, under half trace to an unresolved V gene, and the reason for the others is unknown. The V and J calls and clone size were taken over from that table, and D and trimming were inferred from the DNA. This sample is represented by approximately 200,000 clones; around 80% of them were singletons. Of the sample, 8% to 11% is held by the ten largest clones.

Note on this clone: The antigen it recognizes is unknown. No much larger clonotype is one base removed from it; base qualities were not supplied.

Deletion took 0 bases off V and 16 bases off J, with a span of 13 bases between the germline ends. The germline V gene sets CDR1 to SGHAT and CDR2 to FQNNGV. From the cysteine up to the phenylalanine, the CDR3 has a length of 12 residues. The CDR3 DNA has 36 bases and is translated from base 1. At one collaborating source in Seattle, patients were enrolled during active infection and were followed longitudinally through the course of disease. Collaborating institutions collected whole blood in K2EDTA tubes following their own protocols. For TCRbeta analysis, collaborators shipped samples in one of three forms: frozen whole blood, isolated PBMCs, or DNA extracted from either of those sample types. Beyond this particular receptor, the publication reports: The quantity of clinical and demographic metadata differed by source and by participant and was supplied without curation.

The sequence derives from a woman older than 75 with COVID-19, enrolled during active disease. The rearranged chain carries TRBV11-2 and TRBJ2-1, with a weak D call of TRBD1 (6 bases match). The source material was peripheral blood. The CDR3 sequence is CASSLDLSRGFF. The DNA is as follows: TGTGCCAGCAGCTTAGATCTGTCCAGGGGCTTCTTC.